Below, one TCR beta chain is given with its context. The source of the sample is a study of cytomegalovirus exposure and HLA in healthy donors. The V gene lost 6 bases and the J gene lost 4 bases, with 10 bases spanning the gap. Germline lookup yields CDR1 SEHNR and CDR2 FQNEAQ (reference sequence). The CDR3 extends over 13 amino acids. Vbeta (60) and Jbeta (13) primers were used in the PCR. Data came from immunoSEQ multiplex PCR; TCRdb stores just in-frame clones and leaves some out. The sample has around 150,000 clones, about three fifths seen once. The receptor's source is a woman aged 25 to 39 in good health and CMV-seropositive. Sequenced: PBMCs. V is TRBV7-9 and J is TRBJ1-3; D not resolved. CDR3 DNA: TGTGCCAGCAGATTGGCAGTCGGAAACACCATATATTTT. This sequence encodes CASRLAVGNTIYF.